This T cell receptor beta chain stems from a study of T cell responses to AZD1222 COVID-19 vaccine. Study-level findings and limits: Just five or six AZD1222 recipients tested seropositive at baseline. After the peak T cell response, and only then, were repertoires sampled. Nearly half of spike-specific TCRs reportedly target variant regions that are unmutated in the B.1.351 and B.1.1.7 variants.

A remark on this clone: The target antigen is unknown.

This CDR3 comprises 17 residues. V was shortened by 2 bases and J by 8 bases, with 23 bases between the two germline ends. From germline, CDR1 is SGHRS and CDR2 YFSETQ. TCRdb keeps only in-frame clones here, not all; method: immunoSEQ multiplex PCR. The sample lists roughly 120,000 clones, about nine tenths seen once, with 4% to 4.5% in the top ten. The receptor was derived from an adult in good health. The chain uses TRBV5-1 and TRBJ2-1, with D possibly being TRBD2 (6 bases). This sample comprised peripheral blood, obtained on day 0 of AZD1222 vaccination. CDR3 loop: CASSFHRASVHGYEQFF. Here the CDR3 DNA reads TGCGCCAGCAGCTTTCATCGGGCTAGCGTGCATGGTTATGAGCAGTTCTTC.